This TCR beta chain was recorded in a study of blood T cell repertoires in COVID-19. Germline lookup yields CDR1 LGHNA and CDR2 YNFKEQ. The CDR3 runs to 14 residues. The V and J ends lost 0 bases and 3 bases, in that order; junction bases with no gene match: 1. Method: immunoSEQ multiplex PCR; TCRdb's copy keeps in-frame clones and lacks some. This table has about 270,000 clones, approximately 91% appearing once. The Seattle site enrolled patients during active infection and followed them longitudinally. The source material was peripheral blood. The TCR comes from a person under 30 with COVID-19, enrolled during active disease. The chain links TRBV4-2 to TRBJ1-2; TRBD1 agrees at 7 bases. The CDR3 DNA sequence: TGTGCCAGCAGCCAAGATGGGACAGACTATGGCTACACCTTC. Its translation: CASSQDGTDYGYTF.